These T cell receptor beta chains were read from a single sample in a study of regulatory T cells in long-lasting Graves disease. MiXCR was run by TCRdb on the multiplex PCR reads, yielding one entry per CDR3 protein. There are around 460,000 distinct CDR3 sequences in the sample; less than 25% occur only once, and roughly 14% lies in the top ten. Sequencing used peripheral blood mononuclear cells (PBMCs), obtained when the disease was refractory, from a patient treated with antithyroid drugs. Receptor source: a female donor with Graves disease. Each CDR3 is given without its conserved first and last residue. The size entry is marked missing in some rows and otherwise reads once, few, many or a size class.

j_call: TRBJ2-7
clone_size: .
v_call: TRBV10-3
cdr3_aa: AIRARDPYEQY

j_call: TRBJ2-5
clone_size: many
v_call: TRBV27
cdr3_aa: ASSLSPAGAQETQY

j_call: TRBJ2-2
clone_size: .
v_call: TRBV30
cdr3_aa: AWVWGGNTGELF

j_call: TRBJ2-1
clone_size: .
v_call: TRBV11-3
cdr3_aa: ASSLVGSGPNNEQF

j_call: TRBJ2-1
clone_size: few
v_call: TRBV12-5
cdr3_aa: ASGLAGYNEQF

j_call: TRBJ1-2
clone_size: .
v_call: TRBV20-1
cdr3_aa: SASMGVGREPYGYT

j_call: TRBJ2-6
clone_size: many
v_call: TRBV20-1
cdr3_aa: SAPPGSGANVLT

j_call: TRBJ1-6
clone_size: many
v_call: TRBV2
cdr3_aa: ASSEFGRGNSPLH

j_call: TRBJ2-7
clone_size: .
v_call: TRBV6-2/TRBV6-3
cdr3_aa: ASSRRTGMGDEQY

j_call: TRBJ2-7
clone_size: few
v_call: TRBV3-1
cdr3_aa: ASSRLGVDPGEQY

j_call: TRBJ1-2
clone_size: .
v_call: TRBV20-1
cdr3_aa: SAGDGTNYGYT

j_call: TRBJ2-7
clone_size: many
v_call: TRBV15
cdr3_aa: ATSRVIGNSYEQY

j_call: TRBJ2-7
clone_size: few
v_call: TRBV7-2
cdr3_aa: ASSISSDRIEQY

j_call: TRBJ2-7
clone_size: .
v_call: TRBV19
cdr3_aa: ASNDGTQTYEQY

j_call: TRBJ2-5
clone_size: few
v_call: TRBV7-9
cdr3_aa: ASSLVGTLETQY

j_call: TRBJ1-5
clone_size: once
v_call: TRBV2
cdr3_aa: ASSVGEVNRPQH

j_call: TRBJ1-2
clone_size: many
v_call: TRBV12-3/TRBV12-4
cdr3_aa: ASSSDSGTGPYGYT

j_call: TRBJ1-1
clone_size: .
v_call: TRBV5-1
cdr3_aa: ASSLPGGETEAF

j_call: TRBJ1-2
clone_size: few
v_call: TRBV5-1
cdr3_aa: ASSLGWVSDGYT

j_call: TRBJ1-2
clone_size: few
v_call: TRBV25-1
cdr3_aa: ASSERQGINGYT

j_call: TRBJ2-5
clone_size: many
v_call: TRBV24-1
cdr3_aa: ATSDMDSNKETQY

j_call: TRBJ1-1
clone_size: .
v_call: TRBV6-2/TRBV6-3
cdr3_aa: ASSPRVLTMVYQNTEAF

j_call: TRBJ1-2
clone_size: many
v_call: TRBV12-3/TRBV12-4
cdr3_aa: ASRPRTATDNYGYT

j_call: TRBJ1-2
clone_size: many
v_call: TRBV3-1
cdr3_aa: ASSHDFYGYT

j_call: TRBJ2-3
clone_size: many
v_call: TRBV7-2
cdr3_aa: ASSSRGTDTQY

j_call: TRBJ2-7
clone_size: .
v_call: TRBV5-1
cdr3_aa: ASSSTSGGPEQY

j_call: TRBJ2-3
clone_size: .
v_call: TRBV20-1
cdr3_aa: SARDFTGFVDTQY

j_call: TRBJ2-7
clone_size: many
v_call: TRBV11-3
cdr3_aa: ASSLQAPLYEQY

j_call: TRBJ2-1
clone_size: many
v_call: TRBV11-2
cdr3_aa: ASSAPGTANEQF

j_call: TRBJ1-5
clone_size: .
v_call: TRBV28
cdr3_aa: ASSPLTAANQPQH

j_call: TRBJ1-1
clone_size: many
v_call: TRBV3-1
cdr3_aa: ASSHLSRDTEAF

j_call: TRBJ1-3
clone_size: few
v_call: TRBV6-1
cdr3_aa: ASSRDRSSSGNTIY

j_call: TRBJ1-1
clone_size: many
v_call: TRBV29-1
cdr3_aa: SVEFGIGIETF

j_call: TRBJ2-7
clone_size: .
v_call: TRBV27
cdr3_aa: ASRKNLPPYEQY

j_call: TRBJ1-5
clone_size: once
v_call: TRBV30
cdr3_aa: AWSQEVGQPQH

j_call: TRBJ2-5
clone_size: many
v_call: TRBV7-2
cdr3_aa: ASSGGGRETQY